The 21 T cell receptor beta chains in this list originate from one sample, sequenced in a study of prognosis after radiotherapy for stage I lung cancer. Two-round multiplex PCR, the amplification method, yielded TCR beta CDR3 from genomic DNA. First-round PCR amplification was performed with primers specific to each TRBV and TRBJ gene. TCRdb re-called the multiplex PCR reads with MiXCR, one entry per CDR3 protein. The sample yields over 20,000 distinct CDR3 sequences, approximately 42% seen once. The sequenced sample was PBMCs, obtained before or after stereotactic body radiation therapy (not recorded which). All receptors derive from a donor over 45 with non-small cell lung cancer.

This clonotype was counted a single time. This likely came from a read error, as a far larger clone is one base away. V gene TRBV6-9 combines with J gene TRBJ2-2, with 10 bases fitting TRBD1. Germline CDR1 and CDR2: MNHGY and SVAAGI. The CDR3 extends over 16 amino acids. CDR3 bases: TGCGCCAGCAGCACAATCGACAGGGGGCAGGTCGGGGAGCTGTTTTTT. Its translation is CASSTIDRGQVGELFF.

This sequence joins TRBV11-2 and TRBJ2-4; no firm D call. CDR3 length: 17 residues. Germline V lookup: CDR1 SGHAT, CDR2 FQNNGV. Trimming pared 5 bases from V and 0 bases from J, leaving 17 bases between. The CDR3 sequence is CASSPKASRLAKNIQYF. DNA of the CDR3: TGTGCCAGCAGCCCGAAGGCGTCCAGATTAGCCAAAAACATTCAGTACTTC.

For this clonotype: A clone one base away is much larger, so this may be a read error. The J gene is TRBJ1-1, the V gene TRBV29-1; 7 positions match TRBD1. Per germline, CDR1 SQVTM and CDR2 ANQGSEA. The length of the CDR3 is 14 residues. After removal of 3 bases from V and 4 bases from J, the junction contained 8 bases not matched to a gene. Here the CDR3 reads CSVDAGGRSTEAFF. The CDR3 DNA follows: TGCAGCGTTGATGCAGGGGGTCGCAGCACTGAAGCTTTCTTT.

The chain combines TRBV27 with TRBJ2-3; no clear D gene. The CDR3 covers 11 residues. The germline V and J ends were trimmed by 2 bases and 7 bases, with 4 bases remaining between them. Germline V gene sequence: CDR1 MNHEY, CDR2 SMNVEV (reference sequence). CDR3 in amino acids: CASSLQNTQYF. CDR3 sequence (DNA): TGTGCCAGCAGTTTACAGAATACGCAGTATTTT.

This clonotype occurred a few times. This chain joins TRBV18 and TRBJ2-5; 10 bases align to TRBD1. The CDR3 loop spans 15 amino acids. V shed 0 bases, J shed 5 bases, and the junction held 3 bases outside the gene matches. Germline values: CDR1 KGHSH, CDR2 LQKENI. The CDR3 bases are TGTGCCAGCTCACCACCGGGACAGGGGCGGGAGACCCAGTACTTC. Its translation: CASSPPGQGRETQYF.

Only one count was recorded for this clonotype. A much larger clone lies one base from this, so it may be a read error. The genes are TRBV20-1 and TRBJ1-1, with D maybe TRBD1 (6 bases). Germline CDR1 and CDR2: DFQATT and SNEGSKA (reference sequence). This CDR3 has 15 amino acids. V was clipped by 3 bases and J by 4 bases, with 18 bases between them. The CDR3 protein is CSARGGHPRRTEAFF. The CDR3 DNA reads TGCAGTGCTAGGGGGGGACACCCGAGGCGCACTGAAGCTTTCTTT.

This clonotype was recorded many times. V is TRBV4-1 and J is TRBJ1-2, with 8 bases fitting TRBD1. The CDR3 runs to 14 residues. With 6 bases clipped from V and 7 bases from J, the junction kept 10 bases outside the gene matches. Germline V gives CDR1 MGHRA, CDR2 YSYEKL. CDR3 in amino acids: CASSSTGEESGYTF. The CDR3, as DNA: TGCGCCAGCAGTTCGACAGGGGAGGAGAGTGGCTACACCTTC.

The chain employs TRBV6-9 and TRBJ2-2; D remains ambiguous. CDR1 is MNHGY and CDR2 is SVAAGI in the germline V gene. The CDR3 covers 16 residues. Trimming took off 2 bases at V and 6 bases at J, with 16 bases between the two ends. This CDR3 is CASSYICRSFSGELFF. CDR3 DNA sequence: TGTGCCAGCAGTTATATCTGCAGGTCTTTTTCCGGGGAGCTGTTTTTT.

About this clonotype itself: This clone may be a read error of a much larger clone one base away. In nucleotides, the CDR3 is TGTGCCAGCCCACCTCGACAGAACCAAGAGACCCAGTACTTC. Protein product: CASPPRQNQETQYF. The J gene is TRBJ2-5, the V gene TRBV18; a weak D match, TRBD1 (5 bases). This CDR3 has 14 residues. Germline CDR1 is KGHSH and CDR2 is LQKENI.

This clonotype showed up many times. J is TRBJ2-7 and V is TRBV7-2; 8 positions match TRBD2. This CDR3 has 15 amino acids. CDR1 is SGHTA and CDR2 is FQGNSA in the germline V gene. After removal of 2 bases from V and 3 bases from J, the junction contained 6 bases not matched to a gene. Here the CDR3 DNA reads TGTGCCAGCAGCTTAAGTAGCGGGGCCTACTACGAGCAGTACTTC. Protein: CASSLSSGAYYEQYF. The full variable domain, in which reference TRBV7-2 and TRBJ2-7 provide the parts outside the CDR3, is GAGVSQSPSNKVTEKGKDVELRCDPISGHTALYWYRQSLGQGLEFLIYFQGNSAPDKSGLPSDRFSAERTGGSVSTLTIQRTQQEDSAVYLCASSLSSGAYYEQYFGPGTRLTVT.

The V call is TRBV11-3, the J call TRBJ2-7; D is possibly TRBD2 (5 bases). Trimming removed 9 bases from V and 7 bases from J, with 16 bases in between. This CDR3 region has 12 residues. Germline V CDR1 and CDR2: SGHNT, YENEEA. The CDR3 loop is CARGSDAREQYF. The CDR3, as DNA: TGTGCCAGAGGGAGCGACGCGCGGGAGCAGTACTTC.

Ten or more counts support this clonotype. The chain carries TRBV6-4 and TRBJ2-2; 7 nucleotides agree with TRBD1. In germline, CDR1 is MRHNA, CDR2 SNTAGT. The V and J ends lost 3 bases and 6 bases, in that order; junction bases with no gene match: 13. CDR3 length: 17 amino acids. The CDR3 DNA reads as TGTGCCAGCAGTGATCACTTAAACAGGGGAGAGGCCGGGGAGCTGTTTTTT. Protein sequence: CASSDHLNRGEAGELFF.

This clonotype was seen many times. V usage is TRBV20-1 and J usage is TRBJ2-5; the D gene is possibly TRBD2 (5 bases). V was pared by 0 bases and J by 1 base, with 9 bases between. CDR1 is DFQATT, CDR2 SNEGSKA, per germline (reference sequence). This CDR3 region has 14 residues. The CDR3 DNA follows: TGCAGTGCTAGAGATACTAGGCTCCAAGAGACCCAGTACTTC. This translates into CSARDTRLQETQYF.

The genes are TRBV7-2 and TRBJ2-1, with TRBD2 matching 12 bases. The CDR3 has 18 residues. Trimming removed 4 bases from V and 7 bases from J; junction bases left unmatched: 14. The germline CDR1 and CDR2 sequences are SGHTA and FQGNSA. Here the CDR3 DNA reads TGTGCCAGCAGCTATGGGACTAGCGGGTCCAGGCCATCTAATGAGCAGTTCTTC. Translation gives CASSYGTSGSRPSNEQFF.

Concerning this clonotype: Germline is not matched at one junction end, which may reflect a read error. This rearrangement joins TRBV7-6 to TRBJ2-7, with TRBD2 matching over 8 bases. The CDR3 length is 17 residues. Looked up from germline, CDR1 is SGHVS and CDR2 is FNYEAQ. CDR3 sequence: CASILVRTSFYSYEQYF. The DNA of the CDR3 is TGTGCCAGCATCTTAGTTCGGACTAGCTTTTACTCCTACGAGCAGTACTTC.

Many counts were recorded for this clonotype. The genes are TRBV18 and TRBJ1-2; 9 positions agree with TRBD1. The CDR3 consists of 16 residues. V lost 5 bases, J lost 8 bases, and 15 bases stayed unmatched. Germline V gene data show CDR1 as KGHSH and CDR2 as LQKENI. This CDR3 is CASSAKGQGDVRGYTF. The CDR3 nucleotides read TGTGCCAGCTCAGCAAAGGGACAGGGTGATGTACGCGGCTACACCTTC.

This clonotype occurred a few times. This chain joins TRBV5-4 and TRBJ2-5, with 8 nucleotides matching TRBD2. The trim removed 4 bases at V and 5 bases at J, leaving 7 bases unmatched. Germline CDR1 reads SGHNT; CDR2 reads YYREEE (reference sequence). The CDR3 contains 14 residues. The CDR3 DNA reads TGTGCCAGCAGCCGGACTAGCATGTGGGAGACCCAGTACTTC. Protein: CASSRTSMWETQYF.

This clonotype was observed at least ten times. V gene TRBV20-1 combines with J gene TRBJ1-4; D is uncertain. V was cut by 4 bases and J by 0 bases, with 9 bases left in between. The germline V gene has CDR1 DFQATT and CDR2 SNEGSKA (reference sequence). The CDR3 has 14 amino acids. The CDR3 bases are TGCAGTGCTATGCCATCTGCAACTAATGAAAAACTGTTTTTT. Protein: CSAMPSATNEKLFF.

With respect to this clonotype: Given a far larger clone just one base away, this is likely a sequencing read error. The chain is built from TRBV6-9 and TRBJ1-2; a weak D match, TRBD1 (5 bases). Looked up from germline, CDR1 is MNHGY and CDR2 is SVAAGI. V dropped 0 bases and J dropped 0 bases, with 8 bases sitting between them. This CDR3 spans 15 amino acids. CDR3 sequence (DNA): TGTGCCAGCAGTTATTCCGGGACTCCTAACTATGGCTACACCTTC. Protein: CASSYSGTPNYGYTF.

Many counts were recorded for this clonotype. The V and J genes are TRBV28 and TRBJ2-7; D remains ambiguous. The length of the CDR3 is 15 residues. Germline V gene sequence: CDR1 MDHEN, CDR2 SYDVKM. V was shortened by 4 bases and J by 11 bases, with 24 bases between the two germline ends. The DNA of the CDR3 is TGTGCCAGCAGTTGGGTGAGGTCAGGCCGATATTCAGAGTACTTC. The encoded protein is CASSWVRSGRYSEYF.

This clonotype is a singleton in its sample. A far larger clone is off by one base, so a read error is likely. The chain has TRBV6-4 and TRBJ2-2; D is possibly TRBD2 (6 bases). Germline assignment: CDR1 MRHNA and CDR2 SNTAGT. This CDR3 has 16 residues. The chain's CDR3 is CASSYEQGLGTGDLFF. The CDR3 DNA follows: TGTGCCAGCAGTTACGAGCAGGGACTCGGCACCGGGGACCTGTTTTTT.